A single sample gave rise to the 30 T cell receptor beta chains below, sequenced in a study of siplizumab effects on memory and regulatory T cells. Sequencing used immunoSEQ multiplex PCR; TCRdb keeps in-frame clones, though not all of them. The sample records around 100,000 clones, 91% being singletons. The sequenced sample consisted of CD4+ T cells sorted from blood. The source of these receptors is a human donor in good health.

The V call is TRBV21-1, the J call TRBJ2-5; the DNA was not used to check the table's D call, TRBD2. TRBV21-1 is annotated as a pseudogene. The CDR3 is 15 residues long. This CDR3 reads CARICPGEIKETQYF. CDR3 nucleotide sequence: TGTGCCAGAATTTGCCCGGGGGAGATAAAAGAGACCCAGTACTTC.

V usage is TRBV19 and J usage is TRBJ1-1; 8 nucleotides match TRBD1. Germline V gene data show CDR1 as LNHDA and CDR2 as SQIVND (reference sequence). The J segment lost 10 bases and the V segment lost 7 bases, leaving 8 bases of the junction unmatched. This CDR3 has 12 residues. The CDR3 here is CASIVDRGRAFF. The CDR3 DNA sequence: TGTGCCAGTATAGTCGACAGGGGTAGAGCTTTCTTT.

The chain has TRBV6-6 and TRBJ1-1, with D unresolved. The ends were cut back, 6 bases at V and 1 base at J, with 15 bases in the middle. The CDR3 spans 15 residues. In germline, CDR1 is MNHNY, CDR2 SVGAGI (reference sequence). This chain's CDR3 is CASRFRGLTNTEAFF. The CDR3 DNA follows: TGTGCCAGCAGATTTCGGGGTCTTACGAACACTGAAGCTTTCTTT.

This clone came up a few times. The chain carries TRBV19 and TRBJ1-6; 12 bases are a match to TRBD1. The V and J ends lost 10 bases and 13 bases, in that order; junction bases with no gene match: 8. Germline values: CDR1 LNHDA, CDR2 SQIVND (reference sequence). This CDR3 region has 13 residues. DNA for the CDR3: TGTGCCACCAAGGGACAGGGGGCGTCGCCCCTCCACTTT. Amino acid sequence: CATKGQGASPLHF.

V and J are TRBV19 and TRBJ1-1; a weak D match, TRBD1 (5 bases). V lost 3 bases and J 2 bases, leaving 10 bases between the germline ends. The germline gives CDR1 LNHDA, CDR2 SQIVND (reference sequence). The CDR3 loop spans 14 amino acids. The CDR3 spells CASSIRQGNTEAFF. The CDR3 bases are TGTGCCAGTAGTATTAGGCAGGGCAACACTGAAGCTTTCTTT.

V usage is TRBV6-5 and J usage is TRBJ1-2; 7 bases line up with TRBD1. Germline CDR1 reads MNHEY; CDR2 reads SVGAGI. This CDR3 has 13 residues. V shed 4 bases, J shed 4 bases, and the junction held 3 bases outside the gene matches. The CDR3 here is CASSWTGIYGYTF. As DNA, the CDR3 is TGTGCCAGCAGTTGGACAGGAATCTATGGCTACACCTTC.

There are a few counts of this clone. This rearrangement joins TRBV28 to TRBJ2-7, with TRBD1 matching over 9 bases. The CDR3 loop spans 15 amino acids. Germline V gives CDR1 MDHEN, CDR2 SYDVKM. V lost 1 base to trimming and J lost 3 bases; unmatched junction nucleotides: 4. Written as DNA, the CDR3 is TGTGCCAGCAGTTTATCCGGGACAGGGCTCTACGAGCAGTACTTC. Residues: CASSLSGTGLYEQYF.

The rearrangement joins TRBV5-1 to TRBJ2-1; 7 bases are a match to TRBD2. Germline V gives CDR1 SGHRS, CDR2 YFSETQ. The CDR3 length is 15 residues. The trim removed 1 base at V and 9 bases at J, leaving 10 bases unmatched. The CDR3 DNA follows: TGCGCCAGCAGCTTGACAAGCGGGGCACCCGGTGAGCAGTTCTTC. Amino acids: CASSLTSGAPGEQFF.

The chain has TRBV7-9 and TRBJ2-1, with TRBD1 matching 10 bases. Germline lookup yields CDR1 SEHNR and CDR2 FQNEAQ (reference sequence). There are 14 residues in the CDR3. Trimming at V came to 5 bases and at J to 7 bases, leaving 5 bases not matched to a gene. CDR3 sequence reads: CASSPRTGGNEQFF. The CDR3, as DNA: TGTGCCAGCAGCCCAAGGACAGGGGGGAATGAGCAGTTCTTC.

The rearrangement links TRBV4-3 to TRBJ2-2; perhaps D is TRBD1 or TRBD2 (6 bases each). The germline V gene has CDR1 LGHNA and CDR2 YSLEER. There are 16 residues in the CDR3. The V and J ends lost 6 bases and 3 bases respectively, with 17 bases between them. Here the CDR3 DNA reads TGCGCCAGCAGTCAAATCGACGGGGGCGACACCGGGGAGCTGTTTTTT. This translates into CASSQIDGGDTGELFF.

The gene calls are TRBV10-3 and TRBJ1-1; maybe TRBD1 (6 bases). The V end lost 6 bases, the J end lost 4 bases, and 15 bases lay between the germline ends. The germline V gene encodes CDR1 ENHRY and CDR2 SYGVKD. This CDR3 comprises 14 residues. The CDR3 is CAISQGSGSTEAFF. The CDR3 region has the DNA TGTGCCATCAGCCAGGGGTCGGGAAGCACTGAAGCTTTCTTT.

The chain joins TRBV5-1 to TRBJ1-1; D is perhaps TRBD1 (6 bases). Germline loops: CDR1 SGHRS, CDR2 YFSETQ. Trimming shortened V by 6 bases and J by 1 base, and 13 bases separated the two germline ends. The CDR3 runs 14 residues. CDR3 region: CASTTPGQNTEAFF. The CDR3 coding sequence is TGCGCCAGCACCACCCCGGGACAGAACACTGAAGCTTTCTTT.

J is TRBJ2-7 and V is TRBV7-2, with a weak D call TRBD2 (7 bases). V shed 5 bases and J shed 8 bases, with 22 bases lying between them. CDR1 is SGHTA, CDR2 FQGNSA, per germline. The CDR3 has 15 amino acids. The CDR3 nucleotides are TGTGCCAGCAGCGAGGGGGGAGCTAGCGGTACGCAGCAGTACTTC. Translation gives CASSEGGASGTQQYF.

The chain uses TRBV21-1 and TRBJ1-3. TRBV21-1 is shown as a pseudogene. The CDR3 spans 17 residues. CDR3 nucleotide sequence: TGTGCCAGCAGCCCCCACCCCGGAGCGAGCTCTGGAAACACCATATATTTT. Protein product: CASSPHPGASSGNTIYF.

The count of this clone is one. The chain joins TRBV19 to TRBJ2-2, with 12 nucleotides matching TRBD2. Losses at the gene ends were 6 bases for V and 5 bases for J; bases not matched to a gene: 4. Germline-derived CDR1 and CDR2 are LNHDA and SQIVND (reference sequence). The length of the CDR3 is 15 residues. In nucleotides, the CDR3 is TGTGCCAGTAGGTCGACTAGCGGGGGAACCGGGGAGCTGTTTTTT. Translation: CASRSTSGGTGELFF.

The rearrangement joins TRBV6-6 to TRBJ1-1; 9 positions agree with TRBD1. V was pared by 2 bases and J by 9 bases, with 4 bases of the junction left unmatched. This CDR3 spans 13 amino acids. The V gene's germline CDR1 is MNHNY and CDR2 SVGAGI (reference sequence). CDR3 protein: CASSYGDRVQAFF. CDR3 coding DNA: TGTGCCAGCAGTTACGGGGACAGGGTGCAAGCTTTCTTT.

The V call is TRBV30, the J call TRBJ2-5, with no clear D. The CDR3 length is 13 residues. Germline CDR1 GTSNPN, CDR2 SVGIG (reference sequence). V lost 0 bases and J lost 2, with 7 bases in between. CDR3: CAWSVGQQETQYF. DNA of the CDR3: TGTGCCTGGAGTGTAGGTCAGCAAGAGACCCAGTACTTC.

The chain employs TRBV7-9 and TRBJ2-7; D possibly matches TRBD1 or TRBD2 (6 bases each). The CDR3 sequence is 16 residues long. The V gene lost 5 bases and the J gene lost 4 bases, with 21 bases spanning the gap. Germline V gives CDR1 SEHNR, CDR2 FQNEAQ (reference sequence). The CDR3 DNA sequence: TGTGCCAGCAGCACTCGGACAGCCCACGGGGGTTACGAGCAGTACTTC. Amino acids: CASSTRTAHGGYEQYF.

The chain combines TRBV6-5 with TRBJ1-2; tentative D call: TRBD1 (6 bases). Germline CDR1 MNHEY, CDR2 SVGAGI. Trimming took off 5 bases at V and 8 bases at J, with 18 bases between the two ends. This CDR3 comprises 14 residues. The CDR3 protein is CASSPEGGHRGYTF. The CDR3 DNA sequence: TGTGCCAGCAGTCCCGAGGGGGGCCATCGGGGCTACACCTTC.

This clone was seen only a few times. This chain connects TRBV29-1 to TRBJ2-7; the D gene is possibly TRBD1 (5 bases). Germline V gives CDR1 SQVTM, CDR2 ANQGSEA. The CDR3 totals 13 residues. Trimming stripped 4 bases from V and 0 bases from J, with 10 bases between. The CDR3 DNA reads as TGCAGCGTTGGGGGCCGATCCTCCTACGAGCAGTACTTC. This encodes CSVGGRSSYEQYF.

The chain couples TRBV19 to TRBJ1-5; D uncertain. This CDR3 is built from 13 residues. V was pared by 6 bases and J by 4 bases, with 10 bases between. Germline values: CDR1 LNHDA, CDR2 SQIVND (reference sequence). DNA for the CDR3: TGTGCCAGTAGAATCAGCCAGAATCAGCCCCAGCATTTT. Its protein product is CASRISQNQPQHF.

This sequence joins TRBV5-1 and TRBJ1-6; D perhaps matches TRBD1 (6 bases). Germline assignment: CDR1 SGHRS and CDR2 YFSETQ. The ends were cut back, 3 bases at V and 7 bases at J, with 8 bases in the middle. There are 13 residues in the CDR3. CDR3: CASSYTGNSPLHF. CDR3 coding DNA: TGCGCCAGCAGCTATACAGGGAATTCACCCCTCCACTTT.

This clone was recorded once. The chain links TRBV5-1 to TRBJ2-7, with TRBD1 matching over 9 bases. The V gene end was trimmed by 5 bases and the J gene end by 1 base; junction bases not matched to a gene: 7. Germline V CDR1 and CDR2: SGHRS, YFSETQ. This CDR3 comprises 15 residues. Written as DNA, the CDR3 is TGCGCCAGCAGATCCCCCGGGACAGGGTCCTACGAGCAGTACTTC. This sequence encodes CASRSPGTGSYEQYF.

This chain uses TRBV7-9 with TRBJ1-1, with unresolved D. Per the germline V gene, CDR1 is SEHNR and CDR2 is FQNEAQ (reference sequence). Trimming took 5 bases from V and 1 from J, leaving 8 bases between them. This CDR3 contains 13 residues. The CDR3 DNA is TGTGCCAGCAGCGTACAGTGGAACACTGAAGCTTTCTTT. It codes for CASSVQWNTEAFF.

This clone was detected only a few times. This chain connects TRBV7-8 to TRBJ1-6, with 9 bases identical to TRBD1. This CDR3 has 15 amino acids. The J segment lost 7 bases and the V segment lost 5 bases, leaving 6 bases of the junction unmatched. Germline values: CDR1 SGHVS, CDR2 FQNEAQ. CDR3 nucleotide sequence: TGTGCCAGCAGCCTCCAGGGACAGGGAAATTCACCCCTCCACTTT. Its protein product is CASSLQGQGNSPLHF. Full variable domain (outside the CDR3, taken from reference TRBV7-8 and TRBJ1-6): GAGVSQSPRYKVAKRGQDVALRCDPISGHVSLFWYQQALGQGPEFLTYFQNEAQLDKSGLPSDRFFAERPEGSVSTLKIQRTQQEDSAVYLCASSLQGQGNSPLHFGNGTRLTVT.

A word on this clone: The same CDR3 is also encoded by other DNA sequences in this sample. This rearrangement joins TRBV9 to TRBJ1-1; no reliable D call. The CDR3 is made up of 13 amino acids. Germline V gene sequence: CDR1 SGDLS, CDR2 YYNGEE. V lost 4 bases and J 1 base, leaving 8 bases between the germline ends. The CDR3 reads CASSPQGNTEAFF. For the CDR3, the DNA is TGTGCCAGCAGCCCGCAAGGGAACACTGAAGCTTTCTTT.

This sequence joins TRBV18 and TRBJ2-7; D possibly matches TRBD1 or TRBD2 (5 bases each). This CDR3 spans 15 amino acids. CDR1 is KGHSH, CDR2 LQKENI, per germline. V was shortened by 3 bases and J by 5 bases, with 17 bases between the two germline ends. CDR3 nucleotides: TGTGCCAGCTCACCGTGGGGGTATAGTAGAGACGAGCAGTACTTC. Protein: CASSPWGYSRDEQYF.

The chain recombines TRBV5-5 with TRBJ2-7; 10 nucleotides match TRBD1. This CDR3 comprises 15 residues. Germline V gene lookup returns CDR1 SGHKS and CDR2 YYEKEE (reference sequence). With 2 bases clipped from V and 3 bases from J, the junction kept 5 bases outside the gene matches. The CDR3 nucleotides are TGTGCCAGCAGCTTCCGGGGACAGGGGTACTACGAGCAGTACTTC. It yields the protein CASSFRGQGYYEQYF.

The rearrangement uses TRBV10-2 and TRBJ1-5, with TRBD1 matching over 10 bases. Germline CDR1 reads WSHSY; CDR2 reads SAAADI. After removal of 7 bases from V and 2 bases from J, the junction contained 11 bases not matched to a gene. The CDR3 length is 17 residues. The CDR3 sequence is CASTDAGGTGGNQPQHF. The DNA for the CDR3 is TGCGCCAGCACCGATGCTGGGGGGACAGGGGGCAATCAGCCCCAGCATTTT.

The chain employs TRBV7-2 and TRBJ2-6; unclear D gene. This CDR3 is built from 15 residues. V was shortened by 3 bases and J by 0 bases, with 6 bases between the two germline ends. CDR1 is SGHTA and CDR2 is FQGNSA in the germline V gene. CDR3 DNA sequence: TGTGCCAGCAGCTTCGTGGCCTCTGGGGCCAACGTCCTGACTTTC. This sequence encodes CASSFVASGANVLTF.